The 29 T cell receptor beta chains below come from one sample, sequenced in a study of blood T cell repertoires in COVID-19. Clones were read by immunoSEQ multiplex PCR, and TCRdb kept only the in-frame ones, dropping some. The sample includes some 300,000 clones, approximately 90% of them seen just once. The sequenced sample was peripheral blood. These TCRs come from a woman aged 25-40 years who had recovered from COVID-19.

CDR3: CASSELYRENGYTF. CDR3 DNA: TGTGCCAGCAGTGAACTCTACAGGGAAAATGGCTACACCTTC. V and J are TRBV6-1 and TRBJ1-2, with D possibly being TRBD1 (6 bases). Germline CDR1 reads MNHNS; CDR2 reads SASEGT. The CDR3 has 14 residues. Trimming stripped 2 bases from V and 6 bases from J, with 13 bases between.

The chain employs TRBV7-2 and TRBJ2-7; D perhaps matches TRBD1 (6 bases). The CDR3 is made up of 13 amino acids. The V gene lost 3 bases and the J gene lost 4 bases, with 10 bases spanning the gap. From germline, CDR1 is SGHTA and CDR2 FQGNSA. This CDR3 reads CASSFDRNYEQYF. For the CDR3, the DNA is TGTGCCAGCAGCTTTGACAGGAATTACGAGCAGTACTTC.

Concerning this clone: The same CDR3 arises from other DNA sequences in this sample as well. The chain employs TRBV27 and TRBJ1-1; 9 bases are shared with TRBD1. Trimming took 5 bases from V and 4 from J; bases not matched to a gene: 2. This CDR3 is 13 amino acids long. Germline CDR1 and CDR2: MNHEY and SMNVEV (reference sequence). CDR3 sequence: CASSLDRGTEAFF. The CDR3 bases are TGTGCCAGCAGTCTGGACAGGGGCACTGAAGCTTTCTTT.

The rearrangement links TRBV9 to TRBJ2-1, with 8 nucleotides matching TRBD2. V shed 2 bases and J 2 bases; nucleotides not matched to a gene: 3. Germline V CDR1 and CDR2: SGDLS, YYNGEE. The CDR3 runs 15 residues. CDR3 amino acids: CASSVSGVAYNEQFF. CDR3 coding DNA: TGTGCCAGCAGCGTTAGCGGGGTTGCCTACAATGAGCAGTTCTTC.

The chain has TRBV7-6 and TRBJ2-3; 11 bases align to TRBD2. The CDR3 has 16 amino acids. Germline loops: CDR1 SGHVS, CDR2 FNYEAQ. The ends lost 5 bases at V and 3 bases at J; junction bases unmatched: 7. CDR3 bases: TGTGCCAGCAGCCCTCGGACTAGCGGGCCTACAGATACGCAGTATTTT. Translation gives CASSPRTSGPTDTQYF.

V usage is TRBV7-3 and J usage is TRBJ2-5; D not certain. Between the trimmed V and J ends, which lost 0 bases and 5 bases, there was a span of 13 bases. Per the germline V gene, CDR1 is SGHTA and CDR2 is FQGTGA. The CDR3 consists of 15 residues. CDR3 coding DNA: TGTGCCAGCAGCTTAACAATGTCGCCAGCGGAGACCCAGTACTTC. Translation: CASSLTMSPAETQYF.

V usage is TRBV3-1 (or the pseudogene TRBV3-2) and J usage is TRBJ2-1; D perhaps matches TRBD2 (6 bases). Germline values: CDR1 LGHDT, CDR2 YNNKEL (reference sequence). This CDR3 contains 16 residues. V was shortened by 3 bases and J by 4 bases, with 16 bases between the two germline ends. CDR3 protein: CASSQLRAGSYNEQFF. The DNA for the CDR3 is TGTGCCAGCAGCCAGTTAAGGGCGGGGAGTTACAATGAGCAGTTCTTC.

The CDR3 region is CASSLYWGNTIYF. DNA of the CDR3: TGTGCCAGCAGTTTATACTGGGGAAACACCATATATTTT. The chain is built from TRBV7-2 and TRBJ1-3; no clear D gene. CDR1 SGHTA and CDR2 FQGNSA come from the germline V gene. Trimming removed 6 bases from V and 4 bases from J, with 10 bases in between. The CDR3 is 13 amino acids.

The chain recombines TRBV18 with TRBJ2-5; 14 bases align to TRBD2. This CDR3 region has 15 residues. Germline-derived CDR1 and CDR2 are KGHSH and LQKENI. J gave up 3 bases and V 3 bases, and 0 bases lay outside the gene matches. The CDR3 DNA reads TGTGCCAGCTCACCGGGACTAGCGGGGGAAGAGACCCAGTACTTC. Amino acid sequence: CASSPGLAGEETQYF.

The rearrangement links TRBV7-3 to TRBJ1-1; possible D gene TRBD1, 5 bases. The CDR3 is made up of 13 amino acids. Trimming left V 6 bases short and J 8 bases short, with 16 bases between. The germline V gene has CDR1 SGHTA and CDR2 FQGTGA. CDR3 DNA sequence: TGTGCCAGCAGTCCTGCCCGTGACAGAGAAGCTTTCTTT. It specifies CASSPARDREAFF.

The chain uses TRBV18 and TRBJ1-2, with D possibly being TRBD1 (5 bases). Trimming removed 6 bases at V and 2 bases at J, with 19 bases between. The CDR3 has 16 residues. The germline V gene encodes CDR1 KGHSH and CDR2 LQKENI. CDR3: CASSPRQGSSNYGYTF. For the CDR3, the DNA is TGTGCCAGCTCTCCCAGGCAGGGCTCTTCGAACTATGGCTACACCTTC.

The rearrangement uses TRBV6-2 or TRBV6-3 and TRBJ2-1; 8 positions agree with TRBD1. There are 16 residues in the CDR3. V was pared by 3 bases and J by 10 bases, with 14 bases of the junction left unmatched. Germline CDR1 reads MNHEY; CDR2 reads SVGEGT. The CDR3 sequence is CASSYSRQGTGREQFF. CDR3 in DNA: TGTGCCAGCAGTTATTCCAGACAGGGGACAGGAAGGGAGCAGTTCTTC.

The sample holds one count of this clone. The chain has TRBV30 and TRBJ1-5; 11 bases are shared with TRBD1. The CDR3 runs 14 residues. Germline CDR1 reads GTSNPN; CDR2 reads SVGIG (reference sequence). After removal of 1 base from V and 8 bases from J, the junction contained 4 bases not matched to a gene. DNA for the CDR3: TGTGCCTGGAGTGATGGACAGGGGGCTAAGCCCCAGCATTTT. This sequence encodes CAWSDGQGAKPQHF.

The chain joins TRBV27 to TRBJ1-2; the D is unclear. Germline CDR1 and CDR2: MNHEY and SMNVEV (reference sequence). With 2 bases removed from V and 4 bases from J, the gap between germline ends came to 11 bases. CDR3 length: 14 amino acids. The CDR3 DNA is TGTGCCAGCAGTTTAAGGTCCGGCGGCTATGGCTACACCTTC. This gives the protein CASSLRSGGYGYTF.

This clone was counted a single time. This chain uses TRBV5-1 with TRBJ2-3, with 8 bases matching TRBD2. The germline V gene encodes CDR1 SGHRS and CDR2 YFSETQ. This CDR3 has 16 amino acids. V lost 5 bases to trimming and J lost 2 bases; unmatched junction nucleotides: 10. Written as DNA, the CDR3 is TGCGCCAGCAGAAGAGTAGCGGGGCCACTCACAGATACGCAGTATTTT. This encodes CASRRVAGPLTDTQYF.

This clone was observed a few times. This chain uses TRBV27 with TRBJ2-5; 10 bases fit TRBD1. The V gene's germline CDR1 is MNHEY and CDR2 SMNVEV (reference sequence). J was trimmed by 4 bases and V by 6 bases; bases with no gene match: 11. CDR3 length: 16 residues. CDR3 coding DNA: TGTGCCAGCAGGTCCGGGACAGGGGCCTTCCGAGAGACCCAGTACTTC. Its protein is CASRSGTGAFRETQYF.

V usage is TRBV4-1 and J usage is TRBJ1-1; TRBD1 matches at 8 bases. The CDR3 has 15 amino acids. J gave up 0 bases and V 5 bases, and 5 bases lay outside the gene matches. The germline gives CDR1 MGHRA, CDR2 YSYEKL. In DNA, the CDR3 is TGCGCCAGCAGCTTACGGACAGGGTTGAACACTGAAGCTTTCTTT. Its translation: CASSLRTGLNTEAFF.

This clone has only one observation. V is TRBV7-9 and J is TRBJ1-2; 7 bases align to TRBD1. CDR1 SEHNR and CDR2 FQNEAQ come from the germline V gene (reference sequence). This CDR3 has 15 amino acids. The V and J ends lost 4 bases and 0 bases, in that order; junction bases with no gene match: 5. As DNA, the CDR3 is TGTGCCAGCAGCTACGGGACAGCTACTAACTATGGCTACACCTTC. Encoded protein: CASSYGTATNYGYTF.

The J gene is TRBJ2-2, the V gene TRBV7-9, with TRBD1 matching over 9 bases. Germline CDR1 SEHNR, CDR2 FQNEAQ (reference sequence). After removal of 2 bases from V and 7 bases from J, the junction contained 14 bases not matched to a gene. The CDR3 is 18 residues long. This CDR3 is CASSLRSLGDRADGELFF. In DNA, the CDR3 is TGTGCCAGCAGCTTACGATCTTTGGGGGACAGGGCCGACGGGGAGCTGTTTTTT.

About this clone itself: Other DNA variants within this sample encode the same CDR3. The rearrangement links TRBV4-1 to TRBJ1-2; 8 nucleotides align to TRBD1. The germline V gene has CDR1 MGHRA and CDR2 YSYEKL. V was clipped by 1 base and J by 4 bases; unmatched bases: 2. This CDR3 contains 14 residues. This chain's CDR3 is CASSQGTGLYGYTF. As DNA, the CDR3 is TGCGCCAGCAGCCAAGGGACAGGGCTCTATGGCTACACCTTC.

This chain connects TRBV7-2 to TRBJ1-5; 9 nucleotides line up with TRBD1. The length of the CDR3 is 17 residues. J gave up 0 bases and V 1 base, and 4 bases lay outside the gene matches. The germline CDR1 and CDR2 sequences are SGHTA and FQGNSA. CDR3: CASSLGGTGYSNQPQHF. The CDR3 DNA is TGTGCCAGCAGCTTAGGCGGGACAGGGTATAGCAATCAGCCCCAGCATTTT.

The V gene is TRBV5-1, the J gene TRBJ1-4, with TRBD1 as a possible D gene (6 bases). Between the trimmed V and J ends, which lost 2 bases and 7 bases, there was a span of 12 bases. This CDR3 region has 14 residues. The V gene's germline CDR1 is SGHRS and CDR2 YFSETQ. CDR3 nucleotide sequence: TGCGCCAGCAGCTTAGGGGGAGAAAGTGAAAAACTGTTTTTT. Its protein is CASSLGGESEKLFF. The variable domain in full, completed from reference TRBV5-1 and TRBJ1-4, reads KAGVTQTPRYLIKTRGQQVTLSCSPISGHRSVSWYQQTPGQGLQFLFEYFSETQRNKGNFPGRFSGRQFSNSRSEMNVSTLELGDSALYLCASSLGGESEKLFFGSGTQLSVL.

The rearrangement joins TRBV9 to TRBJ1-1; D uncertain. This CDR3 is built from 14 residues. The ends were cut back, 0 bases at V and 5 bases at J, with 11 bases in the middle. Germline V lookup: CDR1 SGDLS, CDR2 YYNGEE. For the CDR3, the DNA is TGTGCCAGCAGCGTAGCAGCTCGGGAGACTGAAGCTTTCTTT. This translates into CASSVAARETEAFF.

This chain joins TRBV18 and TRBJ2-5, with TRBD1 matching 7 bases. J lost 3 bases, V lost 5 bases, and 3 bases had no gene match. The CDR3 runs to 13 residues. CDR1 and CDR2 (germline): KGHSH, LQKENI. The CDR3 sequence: CASSAGTEETQYF. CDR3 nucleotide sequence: TGTGCCAGCTCAGCCGGGACAGAAGAGACCCAGTACTTC.

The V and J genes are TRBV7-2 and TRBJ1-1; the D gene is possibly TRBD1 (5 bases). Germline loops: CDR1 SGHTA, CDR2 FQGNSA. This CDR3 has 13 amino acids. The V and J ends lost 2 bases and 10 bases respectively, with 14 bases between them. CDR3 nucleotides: TGTGCCAGCAGCTTACAGGGAATAGTGTCAGCTTTCTTT. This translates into CASSLQGIVSAFF.

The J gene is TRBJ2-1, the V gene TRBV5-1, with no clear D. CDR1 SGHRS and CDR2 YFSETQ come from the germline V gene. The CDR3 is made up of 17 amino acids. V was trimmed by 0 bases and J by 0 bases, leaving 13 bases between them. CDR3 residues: CASSLGVAEDSYNEQFF. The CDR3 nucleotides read TGCGCCAGCAGCTTGGGAGTAGCAGAGGACTCCTACAATGAGCAGTTCTTC.

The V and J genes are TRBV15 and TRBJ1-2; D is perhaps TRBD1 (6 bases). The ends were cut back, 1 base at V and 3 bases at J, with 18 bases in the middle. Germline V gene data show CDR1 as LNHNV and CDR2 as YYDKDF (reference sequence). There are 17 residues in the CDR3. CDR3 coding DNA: TGTGCCACCAGCAGAGCAGCGGGGGACACACGCGACTATGGCTACACCTTC. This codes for CATSRAAGDTRDYGYTF.

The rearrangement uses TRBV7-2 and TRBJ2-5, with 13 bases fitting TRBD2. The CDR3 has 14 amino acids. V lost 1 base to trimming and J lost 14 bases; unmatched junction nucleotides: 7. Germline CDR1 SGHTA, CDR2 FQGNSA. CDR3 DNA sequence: TGTGCCAGCAGCTTAGAGGGACTAGCGGGGACCATATACTTC. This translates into CASSLEGLAGTIYF.

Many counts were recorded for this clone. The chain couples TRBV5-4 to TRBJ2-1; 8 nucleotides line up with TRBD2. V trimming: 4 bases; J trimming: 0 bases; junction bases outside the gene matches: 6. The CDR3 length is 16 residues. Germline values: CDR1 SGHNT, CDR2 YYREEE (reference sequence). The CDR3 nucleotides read TGTGCCAGCAGCCCCGGGGGGGGAGGCTCCTACAATGAGCAGTTCTTC. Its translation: CASSPGGGGSYNEQFF.